These 14 T cell receptor beta chains came from one sample sequenced in a study of blood T cell repertoires in COVID-19. Assay used: immunoSEQ multiplex PCR; TCRdb lists only in-frame clones, some missing. The sample yields roughly 180,000 clones, 81% seen once. The sample taken for sequencing was PBMCs or T cells enriched from blood (not recorded which). These receptors were collected from a woman between 35 and 50 years old with acute COVID-19.

V usage is TRBV3-1 (or the pseudogene TRBV3-2) and J usage is TRBJ1-1; 9 nucleotides line up with TRBD1. The CDR3 is 14 amino acids. CDR1 and CDR2 from the germline V gene are LGHDT and YNNKEL (reference sequence). Trimming removed 8 bases from V and 6 bases from J; junction bases left unmatched: 10. CDR3 amino acids: CASRLQGAKSEAFF. DNA for the CDR3: TGTGCCAGCCGCTTACAGGGGGCAAAGTCTGAAGCTTTCTTT.

A word on this clone: At one end the junction does not follow the germline gene, possibly because of a read error. The J gene is TRBJ2-7, the V gene TRBV6-5; 11 bases are a match to TRBD2. The germline V gene has CDR1 MNHEY and CDR2 SVGAGI. This CDR3 is 10 amino acids long. The CDR3 here is CASVAGGPPF. The CDR3 DNA reads as TGTGCCAGCGTAGCGGGAGGGCCGCCTTTC.

The chain uses TRBV9 and TRBJ1-1; the D is unclear. V was clipped by 0 bases and J by 1 base, with 10 bases between them. This CDR3 is built from 15 residues. Germline CDR1 is SGDLS and CDR2 is YYNGEE. The CDR3 sequence: CASSVDLGGNTEAFF. CDR3 sequence (DNA): TGTGCCAGCAGCGTAGACCTGGGAGGGAACACTGAAGCTTTCTTT.

This chain uses TRBV7-2 with TRBJ1-3; TRBD1 is a possible D gene (6 bases). Trimming removed 4 bases from V and 1 base from J, with 8 bases in between. The CDR3 is made up of 14 amino acids. Germline CDR1 reads SGHTA; CDR2 reads FQGNSA. The CDR3 is CASSYQGSGNTIYF. CDR3 DNA sequence: TGTGCCAGCAGCTACCAGGGGTCTGGAAACACCATATATTTT.

The rearrangement links TRBV24-1 to TRBJ2-5, with 12 bases that match TRBD2. The V gene's germline CDR1 is KGHDR and CDR2 SFDVKD. V dropped 5 bases and J dropped 4; count of bases not matched to a gene: 7. The CDR3 loop spans 16 amino acids. The CDR3 reads CATSGTSGIGGETQYF. Here the CDR3 DNA reads TGTGCCACCAGTGGGACTAGCGGGATAGGGGGAGAGACCCAGTACTTC.

In DNA form, the CDR3 reads TGTGCCAGCAGTGTGGACAGGGAAGCTGAAGCTTTCTTT. Amino acid sequence: CASSVDREAEAFF. The V gene is TRBV2, the J gene TRBJ1-1; 8 bases agree with TRBD1. V dropped 4 bases and J dropped 6; count of bases not matched to a gene: 4. Germline values: CDR1 SNHLY, CDR2 FYNNEI. The CDR3 covers 13 residues.

CDR3 sequence (DNA): TGCAGCGTTGTACGAGCTAGCACAGATACGCAGTATTTT. It encodes CSVVRASTDTQYF. The rearrangement uses TRBV29-1 and TRBJ2-3; D uncertain. Germline lookup yields CDR1 SQVTM and CDR2 ANQGSEA. CDR3 length equals 13 residues. Trimming took 4 bases from V and 0 from J, leaving 8 bases between them.

The chain is built from TRBV3-1 (or the pseudogene TRBV3-2) and TRBJ2-1; D remains ambiguous. With 0 bases removed from V and 2 bases from J, the gap between germline ends came to 8 bases. CDR1 is LGHDT, CDR2 YNNKEL, per germline (reference sequence). This CDR3 spans 15 amino acids. The CDR3 protein is CASSQDLETYNEQFF. DNA of the CDR3: TGTGCCAGCAGCCAAGATCTAGAAACCTACAATGAGCAGTTCTTC.

The CDR3 sequence is CATSDRTDRQETQYF. DNA of the CDR3: TGTGCCACCAGTGACCGGACAGACCGACAAGAGACCCAGTACTTC. The chain links TRBV24-1 to TRBJ2-5, with a possible D match to TRBD1 (6 bases). V was cut by 4 bases and J by 2 bases, with 13 bases left in between. Germline values: CDR1 KGHDR, CDR2 SFDVKD. The CDR3 spans 15 residues.

This chain connects TRBV11-2 to TRBJ2-1, with D perhaps matching TRBD2 (7 bases). Trimming left V 4 bases short and J 0 bases short, with 22 bases between. The CDR3 contains 19 residues. Germline CDR1 reads SGHAT; CDR2 reads FQNNGV. This CDR3 reads CASSSLRGSGFSSYNEQFF. DNA for the CDR3: TGTGCCAGCAGCTCTCTCAGGGGTAGCGGGTTTAGCTCCTACAATGAGCAGTTCTTC.

DNA of the CDR3: TGTGCCAGTAGTATAGATAATTGGCCAAATGGCTACACCTTC. It is translated as CASSIDNWPNGYTF. The V and J genes are TRBV19 and TRBJ1-2; no definite D call. Germline V gene data show CDR1 as LNHDA and CDR2 as SQIVND (reference sequence). The CDR3 is 14 amino acids. V was cut by 0 bases and J by 6 bases, with 11 bases left in between.

The chain couples TRBV18 to TRBJ1-2; TRBD1 aligns across 7 bases. Germline assignment: CDR1 KGHSH and CDR2 LQKENI. After removal of 2 bases from V and 4 bases from J, the junction contained 10 bases not matched to a gene. The CDR3 consists of 16 residues. CDR3 coding DNA: TGTGCCAGCTCACCATTCTCGACAGGGCAGGGCTATGGCTACACCTTC. Translated, it gives CASSPFSTGQGYGYTF.

The CDR3 loop is CARVLNTGELFF. The CDR3 coding sequence is TGTGCGCGGGTTCTGAACACCGGGGAGCTGTTTTTT. V is TRBV30 and J is TRBJ2-2; the D gene is possibly TRBD2 (5 bases). The CDR3 sequence is 12 residues long. Germline V gene data show CDR1 as GTSNPN and CDR2 as SVGIG (reference sequence).

This chain links TRBV5-5 with TRBJ1-5; a weak D match, TRBD1 (5 bases). V lost 4 bases, J lost 9 bases, and 23 bases lay in between. This CDR3 comprises 16 residues. In germline, CDR1 is SGHKS, CDR2 YYEKEE (reference sequence). The CDR3, as DNA: TGTGCCAGCAGCCCCGATGGGGGGGTTGGTTATTCGCCCCAGCATTTT. This sequence encodes CASSPDGGVGYSPQHF. The full variable domain, with the rest looked up from reference TRBV5-5 and TRBJ1-5, is DAGVTQSPTHLIKTRGQQVTLRCSPISGHKSVSWYQQVLGQGPQFIFQYYEKEERGRGNFPDRFSARQFPNYSSELNVNALLLGDSALYLCASSPDGGVGYSPQHFGDGTRLSIL.